This T cell receptor (beta chain) was retrieved from a study of T-cell reconstitution after alpha-beta-depleted transplantation in children. General study points: Several hundred rapidly expanded clones from non-depleted graft cells reportedly supplied alpha-beta T cells about two months post-transplant. Newly produced T cells mostly accounted for T-cell counts and diversity one year post-transplant. Some patients owed their high day-60 TCRbeta diversity to surviving recipient T cells and thymic progenitors.

This clonotype was counted many times. Its antigen is unknown. Germline CDR1 and CDR2: MRHNA and SNTAGT. The junction had 4 bases not matched to a gene; V was cut back by 1 base and J by 2 bases. This CDR3 comprises 16 residues. Molecular barcoding with unique molecular identifiers was used for the TCRbeta library. Using its own MiXCR run on the PCR reads, TCRdb lists one record per CDR3 protein. The table has about 300,000 distinct CDR3 sequences, roughly 8.2% seen once. The chain joins TRBV6-4 to TRBJ2-1; the match to TRBD2 covers 8 bases. The origin of this receptor is a female patient under 10 years old who had a stem cell transplant for Fanconi anemia, so the T cells may come from the graft donor. The sample here was peripheral blood, taken 360 days after TCRalphabeta/CD19-depleted stem cell transplant. The CDR3 DNA sequence: TGTGCCAGCAGTGACTTAGGGACTAGTGCCTACAATGAGCAGTTCTTC. Translating it yields CASSDLGTSAYNEQFF.